These T cell receptor beta chains were read from a single sample in a study of OX40 agonist ivuxolimab in advanced cancers. TCRdb's copy holds only in-frame clones and misses some; the assay was immunoSEQ multiplex PCR. The sample consists of 76,000 or so clones, 85% to 90% of them appearing once. Sequenced material: CD4+ or CD8+ T cells sorted from blood, taken in a trial of the OX40 agonist ivuxolimab. The receptor set was obtained from an adult with an advanced solid tumor such as melanoma, head and neck, liver or kidney cancer. Both conserved end residues are part of each CDR3. D genes are given only for firm matches. Clone size is not always given. Where it is, it says once, few, many or a class for expanded clones.

abundance	v_gene	d_gene	j_gene	CDR3aa	CDR3nt
-	TRBV30	TRBD1	TRBJ1-2	CAWSPGQGAPGYTF	TGTGCCTGGAGTCCGGGACAGGGGGCGCCGGGCTACACCTTC
-	TRBV4-1	-	TRBJ1-3	CASSPDLSSTGNTIYF	TGCGCCAGCAGCCCCGATTTGTCTTCTACTGGAAACACCATATATTTT
-	TRBV7-9	TRBD1	TRBJ1-1	CASSITQGTEAFF	TGTGCCAGCAGCATTACACAGGGGACCGAAGCTTTCTTT
-	TRBV5-1	-	TRBJ2-7	CASSLGPQSYEQYF	TGCGCCAGCAGCCTGGGGCCCCAGTCCTACGAGCAGTACTTC
-	TRBV5-1	-	TRBJ1-6	CASSPSGPTNSPLHF	TGCGCCAGCAGCCCGTCCGGGCCGACTAATTCACCCCTCCACTTT
-	TRBV4-1	-	TRBJ2-4	CASSQRALAPKNIQYF	TGCGCCAGCAGCCAGCGGGCCTTAGCCCCTAAAAACATTCAGTACTTC
-	TRBV11-3	TRBD2	TRBJ2-3	CASSREGPSTDTQYF	TGTGCCAGCAGCAGGGAGGGACCTAGCACAGATACGCAGTATTTT
-	TRBV28	TRBD2	TRBJ2-1	CASKSTSGWGEQFF	TGTGCCAGCAAGTCTACTAGCGGGTGGGGTGAGCAGTTCTTC
-	TRBV2	-	TRBJ1-5	CASSDRGSNQPQHF	TGTGCCAGCAGTGATCGGGGAAGCAATCAGCCCCAGCATTTT
-	TRBV5-1	-	TRBJ2-5	CASSLGLLYQETQYF	TGCGCCAGCAGTTTGGGACTTCTATACCAAGAGACCCAGTACTTC
once	TRBV27	-	TRBJ2-1	CASSLDSSYNEQFF	TGTGCCAGCAGCCTTGACAGTTCCTACAATGAGCAGTTCTTC
-	TRBV5-4	-	TRBJ2-7	CASTRLSVGEQYF	TGTGCCAGCACCCGTTTGTCGGTCGGCGAGCAGTACTTC
few	TRBV28	-	TRBJ1-2	CASSLATYGYTF	TGTGCCAGCAGTTTGGCAACCTATGGCTACACCTTC
-	TRBV27	-	TRBJ2-1	CASSLSKDEQFF	TGTGCCAGCAGTTTATCAAAGGATGAGCAGTTCTTC
-	TRBV7-9	-	TRBJ2-2	CASDHGSNTGELFF	TGTGCCAGCGATCACGGATCGAACACCGGGGAGCTGTTTTTT
-	TRBV5-4	-	TRBJ1-2	CASSLGPHEYGYTF	TGTGCCAGCAGCTTGGGTCCACACGAGTATGGCTACACCTTC
-	TRBV28	-	TRBJ2-7	CASSLAGPLYEQYF	TGTGCCAGCAGTTTAGCGGGACCACTGTACGAGCAGTACTTC
-	TRBV19	TRBD2	TRBJ2-1	CASRLAGGQVQYEQFF	TGTGCCAGCAGACTAGCGGGAGGGCAAGTACAATATGAGCAGTTCTTC
-	TRBV6-6	-	TRBJ1-1	CASSYPQATTEAFF	TGTGCCAGCAGTTACCCCCAGGCAACCACTGAAGCTTTCTTT
-	TRBV15	TRBD1	TRBJ1-4	CATGEQGENEKLFF	TGTGCCACCGGGGAACAGGGGGAGAATGAAAAACTGTTTTTT
-	TRBV9	-	TRBJ1-1	CASSLAGGPNTEAFF	TGTGCCAGCAGCTTAGCTGGGGGCCCGAACACTGAAGCTTTCTTT
-	TRBV6-6	TRBD1	TRBJ2-5	CASSERDRGRETQYF	TGTGCCAGCAGTGAGCGGGACAGGGGGCGAGAGACCCAGTACTTC
-	TRBV27	TRBD2	TRBJ2-7	CASSLGLAWTSYEQYF	TGTGCCAGCAGTTTGGGACTAGCTTGGACCTCCTACGAGCAGTACTTC
-	TRBV11-3	-	TRBJ2-5	CASSLFLVADQETQYF	TGTGCCAGCAGCTTATTTCTTGTAGCGGATCAAGAGACCCAGTACTTC
medium-sized	TRBV6-6	TRBD2	TRBJ2-3	CASSYPGTSGGDTQYF	TGTGCCAGCAGTTACCCCGGGACTAGCGGGGGTGATACGCAGTATTTT
-	TRBV19	TRBD1	TRBJ1-6	CASSIHGQDPNSPLHF	TGTGCCAGTAGTATTCATGGACAGGACCCCAATTCACCCCTCCACTTT
few	TRBV5-1	TRBD1	TRBJ1-3	CASGTGGSGNTIYF	TGCGCCAGCGGCACAGGGGGCTCTGGAAACACCATATATTTT
-	TRBV2	-	TRBJ2-1	CASGAGSVGPSSYNEQFF	TGTGCCAGCGGGGCCGGATCGGTAGGCCCAAGCTCCTACAATGAGCAGTTCTTC
-	TRBV20-1	-	TRBJ2-3	CSARSTDTQYF	TGCAGTGCTAGGAGTACAGATACGCAGTATTTT
-	TRBV9	-	TRBJ2-5	CASSVDQGQETQYF	TGTGCCAGCAGCGTAGACCAAGGGCAAGAGACCCAGTACTTC
-	TRBV18	-	TRBJ2-5	CASSPGRGQETQYF	TGTGCCAGCTCACCAGGCAGGGGACAAGAGACCCAGTACTTC
-	TRBV15	-	TRBJ1-6	CATSRAPGEGSPLHF	TGTGCCACCAGCAGAGCCCCAGGGGAGGGGTCACCCCTCCACTTT
few	TRBV7-5	-	TRBJ1-1	CARSLYSPGPVRNTEAFF	TGTGCCAGAAGCTTATACAGTCCGGGTCCTGTGCGGAACACTGAAGCTTTCTTT
-	TRBV7-9	-	TRBJ2-6	CASSLQASGANVLTF	TGTGCCAGCAGCTTGCAGGCCTCTGGGGCCAACGTCCTGACTTTC
-	TRBV27	TRBD1	TRBJ1-5	CASSSGQGASQPQHF	TGTGCCAGCAGTTCGGGACAGGGGGCTTCTCAGCCCCAGCATTTT
-	TRBV28	TRBD2	TRBJ2-3	CASSPLRGSSGSTDTQYF	TGTGCCAGCAGCCCCTTAAGGGGAAGTAGCGGGAGCACAGATACGCAGTATTTT
once	TRBV6-5	TRBD1	TRBJ1-3	CASSLQGPYSGNTIYF	TGTGCCAGCAGTTTACAGGGGCCGTACTCTGGAAACACCATATATTTT
-	TRBV7-8	TRBD1	TRBJ2-3	CASGTGRTDTQYF	TGTGCCAGCGGGACAGGGCGCACAGATACGCAGTATTTT
-	TRBV4-1	-	TRBJ2-3	CASSQEPSEIDTQYF	TGCGCCAGCAGCCAAGAACCTAGCGAGATCGATACGCAGTATTTT
-	TRBV7-9	-	TRBJ2-1	CASSLNRTRTNNEQFF	TGTGCCAGCAGCTTAAACCGGACAAGAACCAACAATGAGCAGTTCTTC
-	TRBV9	TRBD1	TRBJ2-5	CASPGDREQETQYF	TGTGCCAGCCCGGGGGACAGGGAACAAGAGACCCAGTACTTC
-	TRBV7-2	-	TRBJ2-3	CASSLGRGTDTQYF	TGTGCCAGCAGCTTAGGACGGGGGACAGATACGCAGTATTTT
-	TRBV7-9	-	TRBJ2-1	CASSLTSFKDEQFF	TGTGCCAGCAGCTTGACGAGCTTTAAGGATGAGCAGTTCTTC
-	TRBV9	-	TRBJ1-1	CASSVEDTEAFF	TGTGCCAGCAGCGTAGAAGACACTGAAGCTTTCTTT
-	TRBV21-1	-	TRBJ2-3	CASSKKGTGGTDTQYF	TGTGCCAGCAGCAAAAAAGGGACAGGGGGCACAGATACGCAGTATTTT
-	TRBV29-1	-	TRBJ1-1	CSAAGGPTEAFF	TGCAGCGCCGCCGGGGGCCCCACTGAAGCTTTCTTT